Listed below are T cell receptor beta chains from one sample, sequenced in a study of CD8 T cells in Susac syndrome. TCRdb analysed the immunoSEQ multiplex PCR reads with MiXCR anew, one entry per CDR3 protein. The sample includes tens of thousands of distinct CDR3 sequences, less than 95% seen only once; the top ten take about 0.47%. The sequenced sample consisted of CD8+ T cells from PBMCs. The receptors here all came from a human donor with Susac syndrome. CDR3s include the opening cysteine and the closing phenylalanine or tryptophan. D genes are given only for firm matches. Clone size appears in some rows only: once, few, many, or a class for an expanded clone.

size | J | D | V | DNA | CDR3
NA | TRBJ2-6 | TRBD2 | TRBV9 | TGTGCCAGCAGCGTCCGGAGGACTAGCGGGGAGTCTGGGGCCAACGTCCTGACTTTC | CASSVRRTSGESGANVLTF
NA | TRBJ1-2 | TRBD1 | TRBV20-1 | TGCAGTGCTACGACAGGGGGCGAGGGCTACACCTTC | CSATTGGEGYTF
NA | TRBJ2-1 | NA | TRBV11-2 | TGTGCCAGCAGCTTAAAGAGAGGGTTTCTGGATGAGCAGTTCTTC | CASSLKRGFLDEQFF
few | TRBJ1-2 | NA | TRBV12-3/TRBV12-4 | TGTGCCAGCAGTCCATCTAACTATGGCTACACCTTC | CASSPSNYGYTF
NA | TRBJ2-7 | NA | TRBV7-8 | TGTGCCAGCAGCTCCCGTACCGGCGGGCCGGGGGAGCAGTACTTC | CASSSRTGGPGEQYF
once | TRBJ2-5 | TRBD2 | TRBV12-3/TRBV12-4 | TGTGCCAGCAGTTTTAGCGGGGGGGAGGTCCGGGAGACCCAGTACTTC | CASSFSGGEVRETQYF
NA | TRBJ2-7 | TRBD1 | TRBV14 | TGTGCCAGCAGCACCGGACAGGATTCCTACGAGCAGTACTTC | CASSTGQDSYEQYF
NA | TRBJ1-1 | NA | TRBV27 | TGTGCCAGCGGTCGCGGCGAGAACACTGAAGCTTTCTTT | CASGRGENTEAFF
NA | TRBJ2-5 | TRBD1 | TRBV2 | TGTGCCGTACATGGGACAGAAGAGACCCAGTACTTC | CAVHGTEETQYF
NA | TRBJ2-7 | NA | TRBV10-3 | TGTGCCATCAGTTCCGATGGCGAGCAGTACTTC | CAISSDGEQYF
NA | TRBJ1-2 | NA | TRBV5-1 | TGCGCCAGCAGCCTAGAAGGGACATCTAACTATGGCTACACCTTC | CASSLEGTSNYGYTF
few | TRBJ2-7 | NA | TRBV7-2 | TGTGCCAGCAGCCCTTGGGGCTCCTACGAGCAGTACTTC | CASSPWGSYEQYF
NA | TRBJ2-3 | NA | TRBV29-1 | TGCAGCGTTGAAGGGAGGGGTGTTTCTAGAGATACGCAGTATTTT | CSVEGRGVSRDTQYF
NA | TRBJ1-3 | NA | TRBV28 | TGTGCCAGCACCCTTGGGGGGGACGGAAACACCATATATTTT | CASTLGGDGNTIYF
NA | TRBJ2-3 | NA | TRBV2 | TGTGCCAGCAGGGGAAGGCCAGATACGCAGTATTTT | CASRGRPDTQYF
NA | TRBJ2-5 | NA | TRBV9 | TGTGCCAGCAGCCCCCATAAAGAGACCCAGTACTTC | CASSPHKETQYF
NA | TRBJ2-1 | NA | TRBV10-1 | TGCGCCAGCAGTGTTCGTCTGGGGGACTACAATGAGCAGTTCTTC | CASSVRLGDYNEQFF
NA | TRBJ2-1 | NA | TRBV9 | TGTGCCAGCAGCGTAGGGTGGGGACGGAATGAGCAGTTCTTC | CASSVGWGRNEQFF
NA | TRBJ2-1 | NA | TRBV5-4 | TGTGCCAGCAGCGGCCGGAGTGAGCAGTTCTTC | CASSGRSEQFF
NA | TRBJ2-7 | NA | TRBV27 | TGTGCCAGCAGTGCGGGCATTGGGGAAGGGCAGTACTTC | CASSAGIGEGQYF
NA | TRBJ2-1 | NA | TRBV9 | TGTGCCAGCAGCGTAGCTAGAGATGAGCAGTTCTTC | CASSVARDEQFF
few | TRBJ2-5 | NA | TRBV5-1 | TGCGCCAGCAGCCTCCGGACTGATTTCCTCCAAGAGACCCAGTACTTC | CASSLRTDFLQETQYF
NA | TRBJ1-2 | NA | TRBV7-6 | TGTGCCAGCAGCTCTACAGCGAAGGACGGCTACACCTTC | CASSSTAKDGYTF
once | TRBJ1-3 | NA | TRBV7-6 | TGTGCCAGCAGCTTATACGGGGCCTCTGGAAACACCATATATTTT | CASSLYGASGNTIYF
few | TRBJ1-2 | TRBD1 | TRBV19 | TGTGCCAGTAGTCCGGGACAGGGGAGCTATGGCTACACCTTC | CASSPGQGSYGYTF
NA | TRBJ2-1 | NA | TRBV12-3/TRBV12-4 | TGTGCCAGCAGTTTTTTCAGGGTCGATGAGCAGTTCTTC | CASSFFRVDEQFF
NA | TRBJ2-3 | NA | TRBV27 | TGTGCCAGCAGTTTGGGGCTCCTTAGCACAGATACGCAGTATTTT | CASSLGLLSTDTQYF
NA | TRBJ2-3 | NA | TRBV5-6 | TGTGCCAGCATAGGCGGTGGGGCAGAGGGGCGAGGGGTAATGGATACGCAGTATTTT | CASIGGGAEGRGVMDTQYF
NA | TRBJ1-1 | NA | TRBV30 | TGTGCCTGGAAATTGCGGAACACTGAAGCTTTCTTT | CAWKLRNTEAFF
NA | TRBJ1-2 | NA | TRBV3-1 | TGTGCCAGCAGCCCGGGGGGAGCCTATGGCTACACCTTC | CASSPGGAYGYTF